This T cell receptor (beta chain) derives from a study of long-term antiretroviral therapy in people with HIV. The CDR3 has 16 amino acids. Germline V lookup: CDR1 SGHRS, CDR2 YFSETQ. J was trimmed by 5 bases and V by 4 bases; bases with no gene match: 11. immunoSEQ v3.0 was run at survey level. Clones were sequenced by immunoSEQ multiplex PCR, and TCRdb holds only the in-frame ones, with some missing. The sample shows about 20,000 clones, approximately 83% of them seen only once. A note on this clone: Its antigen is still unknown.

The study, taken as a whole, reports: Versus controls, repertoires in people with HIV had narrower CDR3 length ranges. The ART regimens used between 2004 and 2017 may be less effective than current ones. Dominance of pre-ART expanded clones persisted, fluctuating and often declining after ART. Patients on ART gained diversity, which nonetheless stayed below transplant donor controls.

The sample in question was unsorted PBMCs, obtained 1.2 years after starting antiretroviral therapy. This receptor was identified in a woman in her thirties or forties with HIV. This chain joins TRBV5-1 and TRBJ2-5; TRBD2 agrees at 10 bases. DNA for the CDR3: TGCGCCAGCAGCCCCCAAGTAGCGGGAGGCGGTGAGACCCAGTACTTC. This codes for CASSPQVAGGGETQYF.